The next 3 T cell receptor beta chains were all read from a single sample in a study of shared clonotypes between healthy human individuals. TCRdb's copy holds only in-frame clones and misses some; the assay was immunoSEQ multiplex PCR. The sample includes around 980,000 clones, 70% to 80% seen only once; the top ten take 0.6% to 0.75%. The sequenced material came from memory CD4+ T cells from PBMCs. Subset: CD45RA-negative fraction. Receptors were obtained from a man aged 18 to 35 in good health. Some clones in this sample may be carry-over from other donors' samples.

This rearrangement joins TRBV28 to TRBJ2-7; 8 positions agree with TRBD1. CDR3 length equals 15 residues. Germline-derived CDR1 and CDR2 are MDHEN and SYDVKM. V gave up 5 bases and J gave up 3 bases; unmatched junction bases: 9. The CDR3 sequence is CASSLTGGPIYEQYF. The CDR3 DNA follows: TGTGCCAGCAGTCTAACAGGGGGGCCCATCTACGAGCAGTACTTC.

The chain recombines TRBV9 with TRBJ2-7; D possibly matches TRBD1 or TRBD2 (5 bases each). Germline CDR1 reads SGDLS; CDR2 reads YYNGEE. The CDR3 spans 15 residues. Trimming took off 4 bases at V and 3 bases at J, with 17 bases between the two ends. CDR3 region: CASSPRDGGFYEQYF. The CDR3 region has the DNA TGTGCCAGCAGCCCTCGGGATGGGGGATTCTACGAGCAGTACTTC.

The chain carries TRBV5-1 and TRBJ2-2; TRBD1 matches 8 bases. CDR3 length: 17 amino acids. V shed 0 bases and J 6 bases; nucleotides not matched to a gene: 10. Germline V lookup: CDR1 SGHRS, CDR2 YFSETQ. The chain's CDR3 is CASSLVVRGLGAGELFF. For the CDR3, the DNA is TGCGCCAGCAGCTTGGTCGTCAGGGGGCTGGGCGCCGGGGAGCTGTTTTTT.